The T cell receptor beta chain under discussion was sequenced for a study of CD8+ T cells in alopecia areata. Study information: Administration of oral tofacitinib to treated patients was at 5 to 10 mg twice daily. Overall study findings and caveats: Mice showed TCR sharing more clearly than patients did, possibly owing to HLA.

cDNA serving as the sequencing template came from extracted, reverse transcribed RNA. The assay was immunoSEQ multiplex PCR, and TCRdb's table has in-frame clones only and misses some. The data contain about 150,000 clones, approximately 45% of them singletons. This CDR3 spans 11 amino acids. V was shortened by 0 bases and J by 3 bases, with 2 bases between the two germline ends. Per the germline V gene, CDR1 is SQVTM and CDR2 is ANQGSEA. Of note for this clone: Its antigen is unidentified.

This sequence was found in a human donor with alopecia areata. The sequenced material came from CD4+ T cells sorted from blood. The chain couples TRBV29-1 to TRBJ2-5; D is undetermined. DNA for the CDR3: TGCAGCGTTGAAGAGGAAGAGACCCAGTACTTC. This encodes CSVEEEETQYF.